Sequencing of this T cell receptor beta chain was carried out in a study of T-cell memory formation after mild COVID-19. Across the whole study: The study found TCR clusters largely donor specific.

TCRdb reanalysed the 5' RACE reads using MiXCR and keeps one entry per CDR3 protein. The profile shows approximately 300,000 distinct CDR3 sequences, 15% to 20% of them singletons. Trimming took off 4 bases at V and 2 bases at J, with 14 bases between the two ends. Germline-derived CDR1 and CDR2 are LGHDT and YNNKEL (reference sequence). This CDR3 contains 15 residues. This clonotype was counted a single time. No antigen is known for it. Whole-study findings and limits: Clones that contracted from day 15 to 85 had balanced CD4/CD8; later expanders were CD4+ biased. CD4+ clones that contracted lay mainly in CM and EM; CD8+ ones lay in EMRA. Cross-reactive memory seemingly joined, as some responding clones were found in pre-infection memory.

The sample taken for sequencing was PBMCs or a T cell subset sorted from them (not recorded which). This chain connects TRBV3-1 to TRBJ2-5, with D perhaps TRBD2 (6 bases). The receptor was derived from a man aged 18-30 years who had mild COVID-19 (a few samples of this study predate the infection). Cell type and time point are not known. CDR3: CASSPLGAGQETQYF. CDR3 bases: TGTGCCAGCAGCCCCCTCGGGGCGGGACAAGAGACCCAGTACTTC.